What follows are 22 T cell receptor beta chains derived from one specimen sequenced in a study of cytomegalovirus exposure and HLA in healthy donors. PCR primers comprised 60 Vbeta and 13 Jbeta primers. TCRdb keeps only in-frame clones here, not all; method: immunoSEQ multiplex PCR. The data contain 110,000 to 150,000 clones, about 10% of them seen just once; the ten biggest clones take up 1.8%. Sequencing was carried out using PBMCs. Every receptor here comes from a man aged 45-65 years in good health and CMV-seronegative.

This rearrangement joins TRBV10-1 to TRBJ1-3; TRBD1 matches 7 bases. The germline CDR1 and CDR2 sequences are WNHNN and SYGVQD (reference sequence). J lost 0 bases, V lost 4 bases, and 6 bases had no gene match. The CDR3 sequence is 16 residues long. CDR3 nucleotide sequence: TGCGCCAGCAGTGGATACGGGACAGCCTCTGGAAACACCATATATTTT. Amino acids: CASSGYGTASGNTIYF.

The V call is TRBV2, the J call TRBJ1-2; maybe TRBD1 (6 bases). The CDR3 sequence is 15 residues long. V lost 6 bases and J 6 bases, leaving 20 bases between the germline ends. Germline V gene data show CDR1 as SNHLY and CDR2 as FYNNEI. The CDR3 DNA sequence: TGTGCCAGCAGAACGAAAATTGGACAGAGGGATGGCTACACCTTC. This codes for CASRTKIGQRDGYTF.

In its sample, this clone was seen a few times. The chain is built from TRBV5-4 and TRBJ2-1; D possibly corresponds to TRBD2 (7 bases). Germline assignment: CDR1 SGHNT and CDR2 YYREEE (reference sequence). The CDR3 length is 16 residues. Trimming stripped 0 bases from V and 6 bases from J, with 16 bases between. CDR3 amino acids: CASSLDAAGAINEQFF. The CDR3 DNA sequence: TGTGCCAGCAGCTTGGATGCGGCGGGGGCGATCAATGAGCAGTTCTTC.

The chain carries TRBV5-1 and TRBJ1-4; D gene uncertain. CDR1 and CDR2 (germline): SGHRS, YFSETQ. Trimming left V 0 bases short and J 0 bases short, with 9 bases between. The length of the CDR3 is 16 residues. CDR3 nucleotides: TGCGCCAGCAGCTTGGTGGTGGCAGCAACTAATGAAAAACTGTTTTTT. As protein: CASSLVVAATNEKLFF.

In its sample, this clone was seen a few times. The chain combines TRBV14 with TRBJ2-1; D uncertain. The CDR3 contains 11 residues. The germline V and J ends were trimmed by 8 bases and 6 bases, with 8 bases remaining between them. Germline V lookup: CDR1 SGHDN, CDR2 FVKESK. The CDR3 coding sequence is TGTGCCAGCGGCCCCGTCAATGAGCAGTTCTTC. This sequence encodes CASGPVNEQFF.

The chain joins TRBV30 to TRBJ1-5; 8 nucleotides align to TRBD1. The CDR3 contains 13 residues. The V and J ends lost 3 bases and 6 bases, in that order; junction bases with no gene match: 4. The germline V gene encodes CDR1 GTSNPN and CDR2 SVGIG (reference sequence). As DNA, the CDR3 is TGTGCCTGGAGCTCAGGGGGCCGTCAGCCCCAGCATTTT. Its protein product is CAWSSGGRQPQHF.

The V gene is TRBV5-4, the J gene TRBJ1-6; D uncertain. V was clipped by 0 bases and J by 0 bases, with 7 bases between them. Germline V gene sequence: CDR1 SGHNT, CDR2 YYREEE (reference sequence). This CDR3 contains 16 residues. This CDR3 reads CASSLDGSSYNSPLHF. DNA of the CDR3: TGTGCCAGCAGCTTGGACGGGAGCTCCTATAATTCACCCCTCCACTTT.

This clone was counted only a few times. The rearrangement joins TRBV4-1 to TRBJ2-2; the D gene is possibly TRBD1 (6 bases). This CDR3 is built from 16 residues. Germline loops: CDR1 MGHRA, CDR2 YSYEKL. The V end lost 5 bases, the J end lost 1 base, and 14 bases lay between the germline ends. The CDR3 sequence is CASSLRTAWNTGELFF. The CDR3 nucleotides are TGCGCCAGCAGCTTAAGGACAGCCTGGAACACCGGGGAGCTGTTTTTT.

Only a few counts were recorded for this clone. The chain couples TRBV2 to TRBJ1-2; D perhaps matches TRBD1 (6 bases). Per germline, CDR1 SNHLY and CDR2 FYNNEI. The germline V and J ends were trimmed by 7 bases and 2 bases, with 11 bases remaining between them. This CDR3 region has 13 residues. The CDR3, as DNA: TGTGCCAGCAAGACAGGCAAGAACTATGGCTACACCTTC. Translation: CASKTGKNYGYTF.

The rearrangement links TRBV5-1 to TRBJ2-2; D may be TRBD2 (6 bases). Looked up from germline, CDR1 is SGHRS and CDR2 is YFSETQ. Trimming left V 7 bases short and J 6 bases short, with 10 bases between. The CDR3 spans 12 residues. In DNA, the CDR3 is TGCGCCAGCCGACTAGGCCCCGGGGAGCTGTTTTTT. Encoded protein: CASRLGPGELFF.

V is TRBV28 and J is TRBJ2-7; 9 positions match TRBD1. Unmatched junction bases numbered 10, after V lost 5 bases and J lost 5 bases. This CDR3 is built from 15 residues. Germline CDR1 reads MDHEN; CDR2 reads SYDVKM. DNA for the CDR3: TGTGCCAGCAGTCCCTCCGGGACAGGGCGACACGAGCAGTACTTC. As protein: CASSPSGTGRHEQYF.

This clone has only a few counts. The chain links TRBV19 to TRBJ2-5, with D possibly TRBD1 on 5 matching bases. The CDR3 has 13 residues. V shed 7 bases and J shed 5 bases, with 14 bases lying between them. Germline V CDR1 and CDR2: LNHDA, SQIVND (reference sequence). CDR3 loop: CASTKEGVETQYF. The CDR3 bases are TGTGCCAGTACGAAAGAAGGGGTCGAGACCCAGTACTTC. The whole variable domain, remainder taken from reference TRBV19 and TRBJ2-5, is DGGITQSPKYLFRKEGQNVTLSCEQNLNHDAMYWYRQDPGQGLRLIYYSQIVNDFQKGDIAEGYSVSREKKESFPLTVTSAQKNPTAFYLCASTKEGVETQYFGPGTRLLVL.

This chain connects TRBV2 to TRBJ2-1; TRBD2 matches at 8 bases. J lost 0 bases, V lost 5 bases, and 3 bases had no gene match. The CDR3 has 15 amino acids. Germline lookup yields CDR1 SNHLY and CDR2 FYNNEI. Here the CDR3 reads CASSRSGSSYNEQFF. DNA of the CDR3: TGTGCCAGCAGTAGAAGCGGGAGCTCCTACAATGAGCAGTTCTTC. Variable domain in full (rest from reference TRBV2 and TRBJ2-1): EPEVTQTPSHQVTQMGQEVILRCVPISNHLYFYWYRQILGQKVEFLVSFYNNEISEKSEIFDDQFSVERPDGSNFTLKIRSTKLEDSAMYFCASSRSGSSYNEQFFGPGTRLTVL.

The CDR3 protein is CASSEARTGGGYTF. CDR3 nucleotides: TGTGCCAGCAGTGAAGCCCGGACAGGGGGCGGCTACACCTTC. The chain carries TRBV6-1 and TRBJ1-2; 11 bases line up with TRBD1. The germline V gene has CDR1 MNHNS and CDR2 SASEGT. This CDR3 is 14 amino acids long. Losses at the gene ends were 0 bases for V and 8 bases for J; bases not matched to a gene: 2.

V and J are TRBV2 and TRBJ1-2; TRBD1 is a possible D gene (5 bases). V lost 3 bases and J 8 bases, leaving 13 bases between the germline ends. Germline CDR1 and CDR2: SNHLY and FYNNEI. The CDR3 spans 13 residues. CDR3 sequence: CASSEAGLDGYTF. The CDR3, as DNA: TGTGCCAGCAGTGAGGCAGGGTTGGACGGCTACACCTTC.

This clone occurred many times. This chain joins TRBV6-6 and TRBJ2-3; 11 nucleotides align to TRBD1. V gave up 6 bases and J gave up 6 bases; unmatched junction bases: 5. Germline V gene data show CDR1 as MNHNY and CDR2 as SVGAGI (reference sequence). The CDR3 covers 14 residues. The CDR3 loop is CASSYGQGADTQYF. CDR3 DNA sequence: TGTGCCAGCAGCTACGGACAGGGGGCCGATACGCAGTATTTT.

This clone was seen a handful of times. The rearrangement uses TRBV5-4 and TRBJ2-5; TRBD1 matches at 10 bases. The trim removed 4 bases at V and 5 bases at J, leaving 5 bases unmatched. This CDR3 is 14 amino acids long. Germline V gene lookup returns CDR1 SGHNT and CDR2 YYREEE (reference sequence). CDR3 DNA sequence: TGTGCCAGCAGCACGACAGGGGGCAGGGAGACCCAGTACTTC. Translated: CASSTTGGRETQYF.

V is TRBV6-6 and J is TRBJ2-5; TRBD2 matches at 13 bases. The CDR3 length is 16 residues. Germline V gene lookup returns CDR1 MNHNY and CDR2 SVGAGI (reference sequence). The junction had 6 bases not matched to a gene; V was cut back by 6 bases and J by 2 bases. The DNA for the CDR3 is TGTGCCAGCAGCCGGACTAGCGGGAGCTGGCAAGAGACCCAGTACTTC. This encodes CASSRTSGSWQETQYF.

This clone was seen more than once but under ten times. The chain recombines TRBV10-1 with TRBJ2-7, with a possible D match to TRBD2 (6 bases). The CDR3 has 13 amino acids. V lost 6 bases and J lost 6, with 15 bases in between. The V gene's germline CDR1 is WNHNN and CDR2 SYGVQD (reference sequence). The CDR3 nucleotides are TGCGCCAGCAGAAACGGAGTCGGGAGCGAGCAGTACTTC. It translates to CASRNGVGSEQYF.

The table lists this clone with a few counts. This chain links TRBV6-1 with TRBJ2-1, with 9 bases aligning to TRBD2. Germline loops: CDR1 MNHNS, CDR2 SASEGT. CDR3 length equals 17 residues. Trimming cost V 2 bases and J 4 bases; bases outside gene matches: 9. The CDR3 loop reads CASSERLAGRFYNEQFF. The CDR3, as DNA: TGTGCCAGCAGTGAACGGCTAGCGGGAAGGTTTTACAATGAGCAGTTCTTC.

The chain combines TRBV5-5 with TRBJ1-2; D unresolved. This CDR3 is built from 13 residues. In germline, CDR1 is SGHKS, CDR2 YYEKEE (reference sequence). V dropped 4 bases and J dropped 5 bases, with 12 bases sitting between them. The chain's CDR3 is CASSPDGAYGYTF. In nucleotides, the CDR3 is TGTGCCAGCAGCCCCGACGGAGCGTATGGCTACACCTTC.

This clone was detected only a few times. The chain links TRBV5-1 to TRBJ2-7, with 7 positions matching TRBD1. The CDR3 is 14 residues long. V shed 4 bases, J shed 3 bases, and the junction held 7 bases outside the gene matches. Per germline, CDR1 SGHRS and CDR2 YFSETQ. CDR3 amino acids: CASSMQGQIYEQYF. CDR3 DNA sequence: TGCGCCAGCAGCATGCAGGGACAGATCTACGAGCAGTACTTC.